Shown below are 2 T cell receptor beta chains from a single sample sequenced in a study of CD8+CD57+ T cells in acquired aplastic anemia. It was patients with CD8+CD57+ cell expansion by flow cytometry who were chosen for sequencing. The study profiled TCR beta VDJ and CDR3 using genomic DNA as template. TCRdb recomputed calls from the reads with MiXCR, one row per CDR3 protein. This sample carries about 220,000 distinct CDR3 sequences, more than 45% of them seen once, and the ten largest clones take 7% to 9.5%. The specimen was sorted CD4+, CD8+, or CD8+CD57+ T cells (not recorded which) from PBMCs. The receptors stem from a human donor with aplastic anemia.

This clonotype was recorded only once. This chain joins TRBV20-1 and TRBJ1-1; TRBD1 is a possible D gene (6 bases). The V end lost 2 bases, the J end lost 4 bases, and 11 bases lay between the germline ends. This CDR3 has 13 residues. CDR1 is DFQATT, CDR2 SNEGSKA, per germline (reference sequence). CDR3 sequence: CSARLGASTEAFF. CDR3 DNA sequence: TGCAGTGCTAGATTGGGGGCGAGCACTGAAGCTTTCTTT.

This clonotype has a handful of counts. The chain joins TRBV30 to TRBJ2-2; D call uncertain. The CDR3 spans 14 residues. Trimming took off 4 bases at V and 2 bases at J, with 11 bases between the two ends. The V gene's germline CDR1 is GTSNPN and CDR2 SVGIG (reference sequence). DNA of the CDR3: TGTGCCTGGAATCTAGGTACCAACACCGGGGAGCTGTTTTTT. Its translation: CAWNLGTNTGELFF.